These 20 T cell receptor beta chains originate from one sample sequenced in a study of beta chain features in type 1 diabetes. Reverse transcription of all isolated RNA meant that expressed TCRB transcripts were sequenced. The protocol was immunoSEQ multiplex PCR, while the TCRdb copy is restricted to in-frame clones and leaves out a portion. The sample has 620,000 or so clones; 15% to 17% are singletons. The sequencing input was naive CD4+ T cells from blood. These receptors were taken from a man younger than 35 in good health.

The sample holds a few counts of this clone. The genes are TRBV2 and TRBJ2-3; no firm D call. V lost 5 bases to trimming and J lost 0 bases, with 9 bases between them. Germline V CDR1 and CDR2: SNHLY, FYNNEI. CDR3 length equals 14 residues. The CDR3 sequence is CASSYRSSTDTQYF. DNA of the CDR3: TGTGCCAGCAGTTATAGGTCTAGCACAGATACGCAGTATTTT.

This clone was counted a single time. J is TRBJ1-6 and V is TRBV27, with 8 bases lining up with TRBD1. Trimming at V came to 5 bases and at J to 11 bases, leaving 11 bases not matched to a gene. The germline V gene has CDR1 MNHEY and CDR2 SMNVEV (reference sequence). CDR3 length: 15 amino acids. CDR3 in amino acids: CASSTGQVHFAPLHF. In DNA, the CDR3 is TGTGCCAGCAGTACGGGACAGGTTCATTTTGCACCCCTCCACTTT.

The rearrangement joins TRBV5-4 to TRBJ1-5, with D uncertain. V dropped 1 base and J dropped 5 bases, with 4 bases sitting between them. CDR1 and CDR2 (germline): SGHNT, YYREEE (reference sequence). The CDR3 has 12 amino acids. The CDR3 DNA reads as TGTGCCAGCAGCTTGAGAGATCAGCCCCAGCATTTT. Residues: CASSLRDQPQHF.

The chain recombines TRBV7-2 with TRBJ2-3, with D possibly TRBD2 on 7 matching bases. The CDR3 has 16 amino acids. Germline V gives CDR1 SGHTA, CDR2 FQGNSA. Trimming took 5 bases from V and 8 from J, leaving 23 bases between them. The DNA of the CDR3 is TGTGCCAGCAGCGCGGAGGGGGGGGCCCCCCTTACTACGCAGTATTTT. Translating it yields CASSAEGGAPLTTQYF.

This clone was detected only a few times. V and J are TRBV7-2 and TRBJ1-1; TRBD1 matches 10 bases. CDR3 length: 14 amino acids. Germline loops: CDR1 SGHTA, CDR2 FQGNSA. After removal of 5 bases from V and 8 bases from J, the junction contained 8 bases not matched to a gene. The CDR3 is CASSVRQGAREAFF. The CDR3 DNA reads TGTGCCAGCAGCGTAAGACAGGGGGCCAGGGAAGCTTTCTTT.

Of note for this clone: Other DNA sequences of this sample code for an identical CDR3. The V call is TRBV9, the J call TRBJ1-2; D is ambiguous. Germline CDR1 reads SGDLS; CDR2 reads YYNGEE. Trimming left V 0 bases short and J 2 bases short, with 8 bases between. This CDR3 has 14 residues. Written as DNA, the CDR3 is TGTGCCAGCAGCGTAGTAGGTTTGAACTATGGCTACACCTTC. The encoded protein is CASSVVGLNYGYTF.

This clone was counted a few times. Other DNA sequences of this sample code for an identical CDR3. The chain has TRBV9 and TRBJ2-5, with D unresolved. CDR1 SGDLS and CDR2 YYNGEE come from the germline V gene. There are 12 residues in the CDR3. Trimming removed 0 bases at V and 3 bases at J, with 3 bases between. In nucleotides, the CDR3 is TGTGCCAGCAGCGTAGCGGAAGAGACCCAGTACTTC. This sequence encodes CASSVAEETQYF.

The J gene is TRBJ1-4, the V gene TRBV7-9; possibly TRBD1 for D (5 bases). The CDR3 totals 14 residues. Germline values: CDR1 SEHNR, CDR2 FQNEAQ (reference sequence). The V and J ends lost 1 base and 3 bases respectively, with 6 bases between them. As DNA, the CDR3 is TGTGCCAGCAGCTTAGGAGGGGCTAATGAAAAACTGTTTTTT. Protein sequence: CASSLGGANEKLFF.

CDR3 in amino acids: CASSPRQTYLYGYTF. CDR3 nucleotides: TGTGCCAGCAGCCCAAGACAGACGTACCTCTATGGCTACACCTTC. The chain carries TRBV7-2 and TRBJ1-2, with a tentative D call TRBD1 (5 bases). The CDR3 length is 15 residues. V was pared by 5 bases and J by 4 bases, with 17 bases between. CDR1 and CDR2 (germline): SGHTA, FQGNSA. The whole variable domain, remainder taken from reference TRBV7-2 and TRBJ1-2, is GAGVSQSPSNKVTEKGKDVELRCDPISGHTALYWYRQSLGQGLEFLIYFQGNSAPDKSGLPSDRFSAERTGGSVSTLTIQRTQQEDSAVYLCASSPRQTYLYGYTFGSGTRLTVV.

This clone was observed a handful of times. This rearrangement joins TRBV19 to TRBJ2-7; D possibly uses TRBD1 or TRBD2 (5 bases each). The germline V gene has CDR1 LNHDA and CDR2 SQIVND (reference sequence). This CDR3 spans 13 amino acids. The ends were cut back, 9 bases at V and 3 bases at J, with 15 bases in the middle. The CDR3 sequence is CASKKGPLYEQYF. The CDR3 DNA sequence: TGTGCCAGCAAGAAGGGACCCCTCTACGAGCAGTACTTC.

J is TRBJ2-3 and V is TRBV7-3, with a possible D match to TRBD2 (7 bases). CDR3 size: 19 residues. Germline V lookup: CDR1 SGHTA, CDR2 FQGTGA. Trimming removed 0 bases from V and 6 bases from J, with 25 bases in between. The CDR3 region has the DNA TGTGCCAGCAGCTTAACAGGGTCAGCACAGGGAGGGTTGAGGGATACGCAGTATTTT. This encodes CASSLTGSAQGGLRDTQYF.

The V gene is TRBV28, the J gene TRBJ2-7, with D possibly TRBD1 on 6 matching bases. The CDR3 contains 14 residues. Germline V gives CDR1 MDHEN, CDR2 SYDVKM. V gave up 3 bases and J gave up 5 bases, with 14 bases separating them. The CDR3 DNA is TGTGCCAGCAGTTTCGCAGGGGCGAGGAACGAGCAGTACTTC. Translated: CASSFAGARNEQYF.

CDR3: CASSPDRTYEQYF. For the CDR3, the DNA is TGCGCCAGCAGCCCGGACAGGACCTACGAGCAGTACTTC. The gene calls are TRBV5-1 and TRBJ2-7, with 7 nucleotides matching TRBD1. Per germline, CDR1 SGHRS and CDR2 YFSETQ. This CDR3 region has 13 residues. V shed 4 bases, J shed 2 bases, and the junction held 3 bases outside the gene matches.

This clone showed up just a few times. This rearrangement joins TRBV4-3 to TRBJ1-2; D is undetermined. Trimming pared 2 bases from V and 4 bases from J, leaving 14 bases between. This CDR3 has 15 residues. CDR1 LGHNA and CDR2 YSLEER come from the germline V gene. The CDR3 DNA reads as TGCGCCAGCAGCCAACTGAAACAAGGACCCTATGGCTACACCTTC. It is translated as CASSQLKQGPYGYTF.

The CDR3 coding sequence is TGCAGCGGCGTGTTGAGGAACACTGAAGCTTTCTTT. Residues: CSGVLRNTEAFF. The rearrangement uses TRBV29-1 and TRBJ1-1; unclear D gene. The CDR3 length is 12 residues. V was trimmed by 7 bases and J by 1 base, leaving 10 bases between them. From germline, CDR1 is SQVTM and CDR2 ANQGSEA.

This clone was counted only a few times. This chain joins TRBV18 and TRBJ2-1; maybe TRBD1 (6 bases). Trimming pared 4 bases from V and 5 bases from J, leaving 15 bases between. The CDR3 runs 15 residues. CDR1 and CDR2 from the germline V gene are KGHSH and LQKENI. The CDR3 bases are TGTGCCAGCTCACTCCTCGGGACAAGTCACAATGAGCAGTTCTTC. Amino acid sequence: CASSLLGTSHNEQFF.

This clone was seen a handful of times. CDR3 sequence reads: CASSWDRWPLTGELFF. For the CDR3, the DNA is TGTGCCAGCAGCTGGGACAGGTGGCCGCTCACCGGGGAGCTGTTTTTT. The rearrangement uses TRBV5-6 and TRBJ2-2; 8 nucleotides line up with TRBD1. J lost 4 bases, V lost 3 bases, and 8 bases had no gene match. CDR1 is SGHDT and CDR2 is YYEEEE in the germline V gene. The CDR3 loop spans 16 amino acids.

This clone was picked up a small number of times. This chain links TRBV28 with TRBJ1-2; 10 bases match TRBD1. The CDR3 is 14 residues long. Germline CDR1 MDHEN, CDR2 SYDVKM. V was pared by 3 bases and J by 2 bases, with 0 bases of the junction left unmatched. In DNA, the CDR3 is TGTGCCAGCAGTTTGGGACAGGGGAACTATGGCTACACCTTC. Protein product: CASSLGQGNYGYTF.

This chain uses TRBV20-1 with TRBJ2-7; the D is unclear. The length of the CDR3 is 11 residues. V gave up 5 bases and J gave up 2 bases, with 7 bases separating them. CDR1 and CDR2 from the germline V gene are DFQATT and SNEGSKA (reference sequence). The CDR3 loop reads CSASSTYEQYF. CDR3 DNA: TGCAGTGCTTCGTCTACCTACGAGCAGTACTTC.

V and J are TRBV2 and TRBJ2-1, with 7 bases aligning to TRBD1. The germline CDR1 and CDR2 sequences are SNHLY and FYNNEI. There are 15 residues in the CDR3. Trimming took 5 bases from V and 0 from J; bases not matched to a gene: 4. The CDR3 is CASSRQGSSYNEQFF. The CDR3 bases are TGTGCCAGCAGTCGACAGGGAAGCTCCTACAATGAGCAGTTCTTC.